These T cell receptor beta chains were read from a single sample in a study of beta chain features in type 1 diabetes. This table comes from immunoSEQ multiplex PCR, and its TCRdb copy is limited to in-frame clones, with some not included. The repertoire holds 300,000 to 400,000 clones, roughly 13% seen once, with about 0.016% in the top ten. Sample: naive CD4+ T cells from blood. The receptor source for this set is a woman younger than 30 with type 1 diabetes. CDR3s include the opening cysteine and the closing phenylalanine or tryptophan. D genes are given only for firm matches. The size entry is marked missing in some rows and otherwise reads once, few, many or a size class.

TRBD2,-,TRBJ2-1,TRBV2,TGTGCCAGCAGATCTAGCGGGAGGGGGTTCTTC,CASRSSGRGFF
-,-,TRBJ2-3,TRBV9,TGTGCCAGCAGCGCCTCTTTCACAGATACGCAGTATTTT,CASSASFTDTQYF
-,-,TRBJ2-1,TRBV7-2,TGTGCCAGCAGCTTTTCGTTGGCCGTTGAGCAGTTCTTC,CASSFSLAVEQFF
TRBD2,few,TRBJ2-3,TRBV28,TGTGCCAGCAGCCTAGCGGGAGGGAACACAGATACGCAGTATTTT,CASSLAGGNTDTQYF
TRBD2,-,TRBJ2-3,TRBV5-4,TGTGCCAGCGGCAAAACTAGCGGTTACACAGATACGCAGTATTTT,CASGKTSGYTDTQYF
-,-,TRBJ2-6,TRBV18,TGTGCCAGCCCGGACTACTCTGGGGCCAACGTCCTGACTTTC,CASPDYSGANVLTF
-,few,TRBJ2-3,TRBV7-9,TGTGCCAGCAGCTTAGCGCCCCCCCGGGATACGCAGTATTTT,CASSLAPPRDTQYF
-,-,TRBJ2-5,TRBV27,TGTGCCAGCAGTTTAGGAGGGATGGGCGAGACCCAGTACTTC,CASSLGGMGETQYF
TRBD1,-,TRBJ2-7,TRBV27,TGTGCCAGCAGTTTAGACAGGGACAACTACGAGCAGTACTTC,CASSLDRDNYEQYF
TRBD1,-,TRBJ2-1,TRBV18,TGTGCCAGCTCCCGGCTTTCGGGACAGGGGTTGGATGAGCAGTTCTTC,CASSRLSGQGLDEQFF
TRBD1,-,TRBJ1-2,TRBV29-1,TGCAGCGTCGAGGACAGGGCAGGGTCCTATGGCTACACCTTC,CSVEDRAGSYGYTF